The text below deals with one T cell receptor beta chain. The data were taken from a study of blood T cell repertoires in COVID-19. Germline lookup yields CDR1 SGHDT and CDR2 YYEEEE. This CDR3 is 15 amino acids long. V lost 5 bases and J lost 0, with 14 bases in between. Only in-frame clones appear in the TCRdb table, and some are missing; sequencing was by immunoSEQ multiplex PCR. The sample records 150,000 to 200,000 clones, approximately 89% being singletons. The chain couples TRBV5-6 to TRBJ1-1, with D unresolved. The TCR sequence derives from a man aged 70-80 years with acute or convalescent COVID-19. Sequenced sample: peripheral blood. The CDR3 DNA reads TGTGCCAGCAGGTGGGAGGGAGTCTTGAACACTGAAGCTTTCTTT. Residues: CASRWEGVLNTEAFF.